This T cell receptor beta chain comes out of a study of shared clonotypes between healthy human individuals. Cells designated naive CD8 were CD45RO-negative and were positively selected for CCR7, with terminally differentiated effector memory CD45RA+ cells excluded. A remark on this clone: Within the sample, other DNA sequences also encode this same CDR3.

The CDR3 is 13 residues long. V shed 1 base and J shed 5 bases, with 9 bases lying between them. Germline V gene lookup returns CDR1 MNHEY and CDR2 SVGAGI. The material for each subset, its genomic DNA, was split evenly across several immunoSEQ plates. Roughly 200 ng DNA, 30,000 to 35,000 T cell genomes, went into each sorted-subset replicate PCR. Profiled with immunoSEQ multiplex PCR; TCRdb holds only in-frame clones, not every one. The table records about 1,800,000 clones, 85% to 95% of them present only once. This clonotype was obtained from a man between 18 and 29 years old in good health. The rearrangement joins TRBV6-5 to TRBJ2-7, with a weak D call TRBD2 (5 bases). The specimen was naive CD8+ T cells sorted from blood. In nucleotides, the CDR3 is TGTGCCAGCAGTTACTTCCTCGGGGACGAGCAGTACTTC. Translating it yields CASSYFLGDEQYF.